The clone carrying this T cell receptor beta chain showed up many times. The antigen remains unidentified. Individuals with ophthalmopathy presented a Clinical Activity Score of at least 3, a NOSPECS grade of at least 4 and a duration under 3 months. Patients were excluded because of uncontrolled infection, other autoimmune disease, pregnancy or lactation. CDR3 size: 17 residues. J gave up 0 bases and V 5 bases, and 9 bases lay outside the gene matches. Looked up from germline, CDR1 is SGHTA and CDR2 is FQGTGA. This sample stems from a study of T cells in Graves' hyperthyroidism and ophthalmopathy. RNA transcripts served as the template for amplifying TCR beta CDR3 regions. First-round RT-PCR with HTBI primers amplified the TCR CDR3 region. TCRdb re-called the multiplex PCR reads through MiXCR, storing one row per CDR3 protein. The top ten clones hold roughly 39% of a sample with 250,000 to 300,000 distinct CDR3 sequences, less than 20% of them seen once.

General observations from the study: Ophthalmopathy and stable hyperthyroidism were told apart by a 13 V-J model. In the blood, most expanded thyroid clonotypes above 0.001 appeared as well.

The TCR sequence derives from a man aged 50-60 years with Graves' ophthalmopathy. The chain employs TRBV7-3 and TRBJ2-7; TRBD2 matches at 11 bases. Sample: blood. The CDR3 here is CASSPARLAGSSYEQYF. CDR3 coding DNA: TGTGCCAGCAGCCCCGCCAGACTAGCGGGGTCCTCCTACGAGCAGTACTTC.